This T cell receptor (beta chain) was profiled in a study of early stage breast cancer tumors. Study-wide results and caveats: Compared with adjacent normal breast tissue, tumors showed 2 to 2.5-fold greater T cell density and higher clonality.

Data came from immunoSEQ multiplex PCR; TCRdb stores just in-frame clones and leaves some out. The sample includes about 53,000 clones, around nine tenths of them seen just once. This clone was detected only once. Its antigen is not known. Sequenced: blood. The clonotype was recovered from an older person with breast cancer.

CDR3 nucleotides: TGTGCCAGCAGCCCCCTCATGGAGCTCACAGATACGCAGTATTTT. It yields the protein CASSPLMELTDTQYF. This chain uses TRBV7-9 with TRBJ2-3; D remains ambiguous. The V and J ends lost 5 bases and 2 bases respectively, with 14 bases between them. Germline CDR1 reads SEHNR; CDR2 reads FQNEAQ (reference sequence). This CDR3 contains 15 residues.